The source of this T cell receptor beta chain is a study of human T cells and chemical hapten exposure. The time point here: patch test 1, 2 weeks after DPC sensitization. Treatment noted: therapeutic diphenylcyclopropenone sensitization with weekly scalp DPC. Germline V CDR1 and CDR2: KGHSH, LQKENI. Between the trimmed V and J ends, which lost 4 bases and 8 bases, there was a span of 21 bases. The CDR3 is 16 amino acids. This clonotype appeared many times. TCRdb passed the RACE reads through MiXCR, listing each CDR3 protein once. The sample yields approximately 77,000 distinct CDR3 sequences, approximately 8% seen once.

This specimen was whole blood, taken in connection with sensitization to the hapten diphenylcyclopropenone (DPC). The chain carries TRBV18 and TRBJ2-1; D possibly corresponds to TRBD1 (6 bases). This TCR derives from a woman in her 30s with alopecia areata. Some clones in this sample may be carry-over from other donors' samples. CDR3: CASSQGAAGARDEQFF. The CDR3, as DNA: TGTGCCAGCTCACAGGGCGCGGCAGGGGCTAGGGATGAGCAGTTCTTC.